This T cell receptor beta chain was documented in a study of cytomegalovirus exposure and HLA in healthy donors. 13 Jbeta primers and 60 Vbeta primers were used for the PCR. TCRdb's copy holds only in-frame clones and misses some; the assay was immunoSEQ multiplex PCR. In the table there are about 140,000 clones, under 90% of which are singletons. Germline V gene sequence: CDR1 MNHNS, CDR2 SASEGT. The germline V and J ends were trimmed by 4 bases and 0 bases, with 25 bases remaining between them. The CDR3 runs 20 residues. Sequencing was done on a sample of PBMCs. The clonotype originates from a man aged 35-49 years in good health and CMV-seronegative. V usage is TRBV6-1 and J usage is TRBJ1-5; D remains unclear. CDR3 residues: CASSVPKVKLGSDSNQPQHF. In nucleotides, the CDR3 is TGTGCCAGCAGTGTCCCGAAGGTAAAGTTGGGCTCGGATAGCAATCAGCCCCAGCATTTT.